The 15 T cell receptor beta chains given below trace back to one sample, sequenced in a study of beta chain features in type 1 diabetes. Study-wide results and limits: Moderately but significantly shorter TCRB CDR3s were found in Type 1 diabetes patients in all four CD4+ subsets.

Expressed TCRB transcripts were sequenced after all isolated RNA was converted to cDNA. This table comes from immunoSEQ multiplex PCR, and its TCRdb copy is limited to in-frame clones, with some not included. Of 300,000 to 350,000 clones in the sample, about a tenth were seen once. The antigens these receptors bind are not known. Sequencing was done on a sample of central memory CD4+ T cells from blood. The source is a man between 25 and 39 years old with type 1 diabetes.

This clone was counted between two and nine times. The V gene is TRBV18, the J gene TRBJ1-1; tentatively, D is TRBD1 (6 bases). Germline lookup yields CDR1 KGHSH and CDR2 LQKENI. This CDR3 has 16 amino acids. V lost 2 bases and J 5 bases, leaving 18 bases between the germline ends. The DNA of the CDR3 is TGTGCCAGCTCACCATCCCGTACACAGGGATCGACTGAAGCTTTCTTT. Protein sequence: CASSPSRTQGSTEAFF. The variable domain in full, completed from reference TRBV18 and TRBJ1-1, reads NAGVMQNPRHLVRRRGQEARLRCSPMKGHSHVYWYRQLPEEGLKFMVYLQKENIIDESGMPKERFSAEFPKEGPSILRIQQVVRGDSAAYFCASSPSRTQGSTEAFFGQGTRLTVV.

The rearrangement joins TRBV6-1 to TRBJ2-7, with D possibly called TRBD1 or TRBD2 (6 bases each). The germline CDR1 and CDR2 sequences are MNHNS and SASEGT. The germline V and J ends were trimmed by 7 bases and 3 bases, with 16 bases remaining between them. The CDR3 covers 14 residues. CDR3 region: CASTPKGGFYEQYF. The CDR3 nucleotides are TGTGCCAGCACCCCTAAGGGGGGCTTCTACGAGCAGTACTTC.

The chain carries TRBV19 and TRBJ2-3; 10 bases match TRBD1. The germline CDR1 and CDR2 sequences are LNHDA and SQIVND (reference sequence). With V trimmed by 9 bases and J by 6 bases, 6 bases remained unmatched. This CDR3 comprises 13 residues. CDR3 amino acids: CASGQGGTDTQYF. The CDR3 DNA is TGTGCCAGCGGACAGGGGGGAACTGATACGCAGTATTTT. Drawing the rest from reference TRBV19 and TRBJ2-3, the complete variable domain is DGGITQSPKYLFRKEGQNVTLSCEQNLNHDAMYWYRQDPGQGLRLIYYSQIVNDFQKGDIAEGYSVSREKKESFPLTVTSAQKNPTAFYLCASGQGGTDTQYFGPGTRLTVL.

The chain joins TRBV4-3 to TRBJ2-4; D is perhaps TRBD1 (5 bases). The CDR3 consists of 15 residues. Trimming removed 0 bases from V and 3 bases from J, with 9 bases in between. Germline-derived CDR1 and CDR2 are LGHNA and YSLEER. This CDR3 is CASSQDRDIKNIQYF. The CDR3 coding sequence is TGCGCCAGCAGCCAAGACAGGGATATCAAAAACATTCAGTACTTC.

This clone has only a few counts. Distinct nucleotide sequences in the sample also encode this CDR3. The CDR3 region has the DNA TGTGCCAGCAGCCCCCTTCGTGAGACCCAGTACTTC. Amino acid sequence: CASSPLRETQYF. The chain recombines TRBV2 with TRBJ2-5; D gene uncertain. The CDR3 covers 12 residues. Germline V gene data show CDR1 as SNHLY and CDR2 as FYNNEI. Trimming cost V 6 bases and J 5 bases, with 10 bases left between them. Filled out from reference TRBV2 and TRBJ2-5, the complete variable domain reads EPEVTQTPSHQVTQMGQEVILRCVPISNHLYFYWYRQILGQKVEFLVSFYNNEISEKSEIFDDQFSVERPDGSNFTLKIRSTKLEDSAMYFCASSPLRETQYFGPGTRLLVL.

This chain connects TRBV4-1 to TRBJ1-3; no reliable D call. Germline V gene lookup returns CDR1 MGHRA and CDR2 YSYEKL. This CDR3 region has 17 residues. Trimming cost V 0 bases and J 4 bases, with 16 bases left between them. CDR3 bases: TGCGCCAGCAGCCAAGATCCCCGGGAGGTACACGGAAACACCATATATTTT. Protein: CASSQDPREVHGNTIYF.

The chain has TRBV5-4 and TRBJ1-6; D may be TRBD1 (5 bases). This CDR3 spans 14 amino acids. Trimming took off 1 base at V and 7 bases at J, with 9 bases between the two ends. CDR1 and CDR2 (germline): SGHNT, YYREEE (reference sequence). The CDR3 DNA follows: TGTGCCAGCAGCTTGCGGGAGGGGAATTCACCCCTCCACTTT. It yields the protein CASSLREGNSPLHF.

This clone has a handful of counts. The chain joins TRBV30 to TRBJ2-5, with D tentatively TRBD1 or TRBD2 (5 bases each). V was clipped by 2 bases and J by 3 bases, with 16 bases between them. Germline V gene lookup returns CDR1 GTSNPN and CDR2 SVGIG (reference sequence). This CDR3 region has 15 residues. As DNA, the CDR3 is TGTGCCTGGAGTACCACTCCGGGGCACAAAGAGACCCAGTACTTC. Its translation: CAWSTTPGHKETQYF.

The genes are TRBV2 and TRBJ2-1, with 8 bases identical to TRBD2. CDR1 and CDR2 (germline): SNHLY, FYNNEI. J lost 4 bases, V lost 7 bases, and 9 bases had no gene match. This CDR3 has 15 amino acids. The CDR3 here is CASTSPGGIYNEQFF. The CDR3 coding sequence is TGTGCCAGCACAAGCCCGGGGGGGATTTACAATGAGCAGTTCTTC.

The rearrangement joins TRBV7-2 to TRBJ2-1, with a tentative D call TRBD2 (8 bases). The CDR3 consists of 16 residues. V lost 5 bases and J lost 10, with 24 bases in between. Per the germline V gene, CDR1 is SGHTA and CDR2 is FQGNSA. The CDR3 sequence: CASSTNSGLGGGEQFF. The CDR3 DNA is TGTGCCAGCAGCACCAATTCGGGACTAGGGGGCGGGGAGCAGTTCTTC.

In DNA form, the CDR3 reads TGTGCCAGCAGCCCTGGTCAGCCCCAGCATTTT. Its translation: CASSPGQPQHF. The rearrangement uses TRBV6-6 and TRBJ1-5; D gene ambiguous. The length of the CDR3 is 11 residues. Germline CDR1 reads MNHNY; CDR2 reads SVGAGI (reference sequence). V lost 6 bases to trimming and J lost 6 bases, with 6 bases between them.

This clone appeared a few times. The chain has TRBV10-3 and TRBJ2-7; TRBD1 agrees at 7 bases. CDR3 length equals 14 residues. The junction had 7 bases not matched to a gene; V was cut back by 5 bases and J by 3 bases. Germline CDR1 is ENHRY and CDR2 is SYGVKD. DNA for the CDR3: TGTGCCATCAGTCGGGACAGCCAAATCTACGAGCAGTACTTC. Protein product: CAISRDSQIYEQYF.

The CDR3 loop reads CASSPQGDRPYGYTF. Written as DNA, the CDR3 is TGTGCCAGCAGCCCCCAAGGGGACAGACCCTATGGCTACACCTTC. This chain connects TRBV6-6 to TRBJ1-2; 7 bases line up with TRBD1. Germline CDR1 is MNHNY and CDR2 is SVGAGI (reference sequence). V dropped 6 bases and J dropped 4; count of bases not matched to a gene: 11. The CDR3 sequence is 15 residues long.

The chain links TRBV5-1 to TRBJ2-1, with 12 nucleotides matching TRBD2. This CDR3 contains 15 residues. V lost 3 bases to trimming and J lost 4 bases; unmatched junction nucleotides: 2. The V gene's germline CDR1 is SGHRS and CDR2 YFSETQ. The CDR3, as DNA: TGCGCCAGCAGCTATACTAGCGGGGGGTACAATGAGCAGTTCTTC. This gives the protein CASSYTSGGYNEQFF. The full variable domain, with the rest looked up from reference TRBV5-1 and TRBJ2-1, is KAGVTQTPRYLIKTRGQQVTLSCSPISGHRSVSWYQQTPGQGLQFLFEYFSETQRNKGNFPGRFSGRQFSNSRSEMNVSTLELGDSALYLCASSYTSGGYNEQFFGPGTRLTVL.

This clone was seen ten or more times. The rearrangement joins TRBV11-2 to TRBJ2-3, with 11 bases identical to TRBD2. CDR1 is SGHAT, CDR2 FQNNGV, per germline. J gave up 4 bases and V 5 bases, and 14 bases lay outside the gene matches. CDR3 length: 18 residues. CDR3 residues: CASSLTRGPGLAADTQYF. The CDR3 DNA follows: TGTGCCAGCAGCCTCACGAGGGGGCCGGGACTAGCGGCAGATACGCAGTATTTT.